This T cell receptor (beta chain) appears in the sequencing data of a study of blood T cell repertoires in COVID-19. Study information: T cells, B-cell-depleted T cells, or PBMCs supplied cDNA or gDNA.

The CDR3 is 14 residues long. CDR1 and CDR2 (germline): LNHDA, SQIVND (reference sequence). Trimming pared 7 bases from V and 3 bases from J, leaving 16 bases between. TCRdb's table, derived via immunoSEQ multiplex PCR, lists solely in-frame clones and lacks some. The profile shows tens of thousands of clones, 60% to 85% of them singletons. One Seattle source followed patients from active infection through their disease course. This clonotype was sampled from a man in his thirties or forties with COVID-19, enrolled during active disease. The sequenced sample consisted of peripheral blood. The chain is built from TRBV19 and TRBJ2-7; unclear D gene. In nucleotides, the CDR3 is TGTGCCAGTACTCCCGGTCAGCTAGGCTACGAGCAGTACTTC. Translating gives CASTPGQLGYEQYF.